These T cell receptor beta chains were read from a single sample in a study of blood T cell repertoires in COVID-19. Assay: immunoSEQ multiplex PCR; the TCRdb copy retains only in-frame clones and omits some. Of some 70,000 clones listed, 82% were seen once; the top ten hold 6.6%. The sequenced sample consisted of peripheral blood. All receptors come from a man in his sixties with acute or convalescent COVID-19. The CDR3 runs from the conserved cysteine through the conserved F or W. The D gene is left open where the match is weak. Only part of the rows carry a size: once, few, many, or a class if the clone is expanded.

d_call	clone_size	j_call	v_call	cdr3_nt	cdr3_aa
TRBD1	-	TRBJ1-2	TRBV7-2	TGTGCCAGCAGCTTAGCCCGGGACAGGGCGGGCTACACCTTC	CASSLARDRAGYTF
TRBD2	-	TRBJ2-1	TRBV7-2	TGTGCCAGCAGCCCACTAGCGGGGGGCCTCGGTGAGCAGTTCTTC	CASSPLAGGLGEQFF
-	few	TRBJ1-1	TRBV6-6	TGTGCCAGCAGTTACCTGGAGATGAACACTGAAGCTTTCTTT	CASSYLEMNTEAFF
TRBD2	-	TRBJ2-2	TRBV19	TGTGCCAGTAGTATTCTAGGCCGGGAGGACACCGGGGAGCTGTTTTTT	CASSILGREDTGELFF
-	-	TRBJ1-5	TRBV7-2	TGTGCCAGCAGCCAGAATTACAGGGCTCAGCCCCAGCATTTT	CASSQNYRAQPQHF
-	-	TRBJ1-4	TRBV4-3	TGCGCCAGCAGCCAAAGGCTCGACAAGAATGAAAAACTGTTTTTT	CASSQRLDKNEKLFF
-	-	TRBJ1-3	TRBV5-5	TGTGCCAGCAGCTTGATGGCCTCTGGAAACACCATATATTTT	CASSLMASGNTIYF
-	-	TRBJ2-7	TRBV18	TGTGCCAGCTCTCATGGACAGGGAGGGGCCTACGAGCAGTACTTC	CASSHGQGGAYEQYF
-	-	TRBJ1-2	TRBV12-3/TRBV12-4	TGTGCCAGCTCCCCTCGGGGGGCTTATGGCTACACCTTC	CASSPRGAYGYTF
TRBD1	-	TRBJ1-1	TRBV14	TGTGCCAGCAGCCAACAAACCGGGACAGGGGGCTTTGGCACTGAAGCTTTCTTT	CASSQQTGTGGFGTEAFF
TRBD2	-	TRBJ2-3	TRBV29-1	TGCAGCGTTGAAGGGGTGGCGGGGAGGGACACAGATACGCAGTATTTT	CSVEGVAGRDTDTQYF
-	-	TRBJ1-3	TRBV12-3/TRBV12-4	TGTGCCAGCAGTTTACGGGTTAACACCATATATTTT	CASSLRVNTIYF
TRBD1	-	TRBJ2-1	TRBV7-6	TGTGCCAGCAGCTTAACCTCGGGACAGGCCAGCTCCTACAATGAGCAGTTCTTC	CASSLTSGQASSYNEQFF
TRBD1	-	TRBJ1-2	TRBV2	TGTGCCAGCAGCGGGACAGGCAACTATGGCTACACCTTC	CASSGTGNYGYTF
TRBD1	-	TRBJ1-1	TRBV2	TGTGCCAGCATTCTATATTCGACCGGGACAGGGAACACTGAAGCTTTCTTT	CASILYSTGTGNTEAFF
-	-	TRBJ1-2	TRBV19	TGTGCCAGTAGTATAGGGGCGAGCTATGGCTACACCTTC	CASSIGASYGYTF
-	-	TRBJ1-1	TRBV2	TGTGCCAGCAGGGAACAGGGCCGCACTGAAGCTTTCTTT	CASREQGRTEAFF